These 9 T cell receptor beta chains were all obtained from the same sample, sequenced in a study of metastatic and nonmetastatic thyroid tumors. No patient had received any treatment before thyroid surgery. MiXCR re-clonotyped the PCR reads for TCRdb. The profile covers 30,000 to 45,000 clones, with around 43% appearing a single time and around a quarter taken by the ten largest. The specimen sequenced was tumor tissue. These receptors were obtained from a male donor with papillary thyroid cancer or a benign thyroid nodule (not recorded which). Some clones in this sample may be carry-over from other donors' samples.

This clone has a handful of counts. V usage is TRBV19 and J usage is TRBJ1-1, with unresolved D. V was trimmed by 3 bases and J by 4 bases, leaving 12 bases between them. There are 14 residues in the CDR3. From germline, CDR1 is LNHDA and CDR2 SQIVND (reference sequence). The CDR3 is CASSMTVPPTEAFF. The CDR3 DNA is TGTGCCAGTAGTATGACTGTCCCTCCCACTGAAGCTTTCTTT.

The CDR3 nucleotides read TGTGCCAGCAGCTCGGGACAGGGGTATAACGAGCAGTACTTC. Translation: CASSSGQGYNEQYF. V gene TRBV9 combines with J gene TRBJ2-7; 10 bases fit TRBD1. The CDR3 contains 14 residues. CDR1 is SGDLS and CDR2 is YYNGEE in the germline V gene. V dropped 4 bases and J dropped 5; count of bases not matched to a gene: 6. The complete variable domain, with remaining parts taken from reference TRBV9 and TRBJ2-7, reads DSGVTQTPKHLITATGQRVTLRCSPRSGDLSVYWYQQSLDQGLQFLIQYYNGEERAKGNILERFSAQQFPDLHSELNLSSLELGDSALYFCASSSGQGYNEQYFGPGTRLTVT.

V gene TRBV20-1 combines with J gene TRBJ2-7, with TRBD1 as a possible D gene (6 bases). This CDR3 comprises 14 residues. Germline V gene lookup returns CDR1 DFQATT and CDR2 SNEGSKA (reference sequence). The V gene lost 3 bases and the J gene lost 2 bases, with 14 bases spanning the gap. The CDR3 DNA follows: TGCAGTGCTAGCGGCGATAGGGGGACCTACGAGCAGTACTTC. Protein sequence: CSASGDRGTYEQYF.

This chain joins TRBV19 and TRBJ2-2, with TRBD1 as a possible D gene (5 bases). Trimming cost V 4 bases and J 1 base, with 10 bases left between them. CDR3 length: 15 amino acids. In germline, CDR1 is LNHDA, CDR2 SQIVND (reference sequence). In DNA form, the CDR3 reads TGTGCCAGTAGTAAACGACAGAAGAACACCGGGGAGCTGTTTTTT. It yields the protein CASSKRQKNTGELFF.

J is TRBJ2-3 and V is TRBV20-1; 9 bases are a match to TRBD2. The germline gives CDR1 DFQATT, CDR2 SNEGSKA (reference sequence). The CDR3 loop spans 16 amino acids. The ends lost 6 bases at V and 4 bases at J; junction bases unmatched: 14. CDR3 loop: CSAPPLGGRAADTQYF. The CDR3 DNA sequence: TGCAGTGCCCCACCCCTGGGCGGGAGGGCCGCAGATACGCAGTATTTT.

The chain links TRBV20-1 to TRBJ2-7; D ambiguous. In germline, CDR1 is DFQATT, CDR2 SNEGSKA (reference sequence). CDR3 size: 14 residues. V shed 1 base and J shed 3 bases, with 13 bases lying between them. The CDR3 protein is CSARARSIFYEQYF. The DNA of the CDR3 is TGCAGTGCTAGAGCACGCAGTATTTTCTACGAGCAGTACTTC.

The rearrangement joins TRBV28 to TRBJ2-5, with 11 bases fitting TRBD2. CDR1 is MDHEN, CDR2 SYDVKM, per germline. V dropped 5 bases and J dropped 7; count of bases not matched to a gene: 12. The CDR3 has 16 amino acids. This CDR3 is CASSPPLAGGYVTQYF. Written as DNA, the CDR3 is TGTGCCAGCAGTCCCCCCCTAGCGGGAGGATATGTGACCCAGTACTTC.

The rearrangement uses TRBV9 and TRBJ2-1, with 9 bases matching TRBD2. The CDR3 has 13 amino acids. J gave up 14 bases and V 3 bases, and 9 bases lay outside the gene matches. In germline, CDR1 is SGDLS, CDR2 YYNGEE. Here the CDR3 reads CASSDTQSGRKFF. CDR3 nucleotides: TGTGCCAGCAGCGATACGCAGAGCGGGAGGAAGTTCTTC.

The V gene is TRBV5-5, the J gene TRBJ2-1; D remains ambiguous. CDR1 and CDR2 (germline): SGHKS, YYEKEE (reference sequence). This CDR3 region has 12 residues. Deletions cut 2 bases from V and 5 bases from J, with 5 bases between. The CDR3 DNA reads TGTGCCAGCAGCTTTTTCGACAATGAGCAGTTCTTC. Translation: CASSFFDNEQFF.